This is a list of T cell receptor beta chains from one sample in a study of post-analysis software for immune sequencing data. Via MiXCR, TCRdb re-called the PCR reads, giving one row per CDR3 protein. The table lists fewer than 850,000 distinct CDR3 sequences, approximately 30% of them singletons, with more than 0.55% in the top ten. Source material: blood. These TCRs come from a girl aged 10 to 17 with multiple sclerosis. Each CDR3 is given without its conserved first and last residue.

j_call cdr3_length v_call cdr3_aa
TRBJ2-4 17 TRBV7-2 ASSLGDGGSGLAKNIQY
TRBJ2-5 11 TRBV4-1 ASRDGLKETQY
TRBJ2-7 12 TRBV29-1 SVGNRGSSYEQY
TRBJ2-3 12 TRBV7-2 ASSLGQASDTQY
TRBJ2-3 12 TRBV29-1 SVEGQKSTDTQY
TRBJ2-1 15 TRBV5-5 ASSLRASGSSYNEQF
TRBJ2-3 13 TRBV11-2 ASSGRGHITDTQY
TRBJ2-6 14 TRBV7-2 ASSPRNFGGANVLT
TRBJ1-2 12 TRBV14 ASSQGIVSYGYT
TRBJ1-1 12 TRBV5-5 ASSPEDGRNVAF
TRBJ1-5 12 TRBV10-3 AISESDSNQPQH
TRBJ2-5 15 TRBV7-2 ASSFFGLAGGGETQY
TRBJ2-4 10 TRBV6-5 ASSPFGNIQY
TRBJ1-2 12 TRBV4-1 ASGQVSGEYGYT
TRBJ1-2 13 TRBV7-8 ASSSDRTLNYGYT
- 15 TRBV9 ASSVGDRVRGQETQF
TRBJ2-7 12 TRBV7-2 ASSESGSVHEQY
TRBJ1-6 14 TRBV28 ASRAVQGLYNSPLH
TRBJ2-1 12 TRBV10-3 ATTGAGEYNEQF
TRBJ1-1 12 TRBV6-5 ASSGTGVGGEAF
TRBJ2-5 13 TRBV2 ASSEGTGGRETQY
TRBJ2-1 12 TRBV20-1 SAAKLVSGREQF
TRBJ2-3 13 TRBV10-3 AISERAGAGDTQY
TRBJ2-7 12 TRBV5-1 ASTVDVRYYEQY
TRBJ2-2 14 TRBV7-2 ASSPRGRGNTGELF
TRBJ1-4 14 TRBV15 ATSRSGTAGSEKLF
TRBJ2-7 8 TRBV2 ASNSYEQY
TRBJ2-1 14 TRBV20-1 SAQRGPTSGSYEQF
TRBJ1-1 10 TRBV6-2/TRBV6-3 ASSYAHIEAF
TRBJ2-1 12 TRBV24-1 ATSLNSSYNEQF
TRBJ2-3 10 TRBV12-3/TRBV12-4 ASSPGGDTRY
TRBJ1-6 11 TRBV7-2 ASSFGANSPLH
TRBJ1-2 10 TRBV20-1 SAVGLHYGYT
TRBJ2-5 11 TRBV25-1 ATRGDGAATQY
TRBJ1-1 13 TRBV4-1 ASSHGFTPNTEAF
TRBJ2-5 12 TRBV7-2 ASSSLDRQETQY
TRBJ1-2 13 TRBV9 ASSPSDLDSYGYT
TRBJ2-1 9 TRBV6-6 ASGYIDEQF
TRBJ1-6 11 TRBV7-2 ATKWDRVSPLH
TRBJ2-1 12 TRBV2 ASHRDRSPGEQF
TRBJ2-1 12 TRBV2 ASNFDRGQETQF
TRBJ2-7 10 TRBV20-1 SALGQGNEQY
TRBJ2-6 17 TRBV28 ASSLWWGQGISGANVLT
TRBJ2-1 14 TRBV6-6 ASTTFGTGSINEQF
TRBJ2-4 11 TRBV20-1 SAGTSAKNIQY
TRBJ2-7 12 TRBV6-5 ASSQDGPSYEQY
TRBJ1-2 14 TRBV4-3 ASSPWATESSYGYT
TRBJ2-1 10 TRBV10-3 AISEMAGGQF